What follows describes a single T cell receptor (beta chain). The data were obtained in a study of blood T cell repertoires in COVID-19. Across the whole study: Samples of COVID-19 (acute and convalescent) were obtained from the United States, Italy and Spain. T cells, B-cell-depleted T cells, or PBMCs provided the cDNA or gDNA that served as material.

V was trimmed by 4 bases and J by 0 bases, leaving 13 bases between them. The germline CDR1 and CDR2 sequences are SGHAT and FQNNGV. The CDR3 length is 15 residues. As processed by the authors: Reference gene primer amplification gave nucleated cell count estimates. The repertoire was sequenced with immunoSEQ multiplex PCR; TCRdb's copy has only in-frame clones and lacks some. The D gene and trimming were derived from the DNA, and the V and J assignments and clone size from that table. The sample lists some 59,000 clones, around 89% occurring once. Sequencing was carried out using peripheral blood. The chain combines TRBV11-2 with TRBJ2-7; D is possibly TRBD2 (6 bases). The sequence was collected from a man aged 55 to 70 with acute or convalescent COVID-19. CDR3 DNA sequence: TGTGCCAGCAGCTATGGCGGGGTGAGCTCCTACGAGCAGTACTTC. It encodes CASSYGGVSSYEQYF.